This T cell receptor beta chain was profiled in a study of identical twins listed by TCRdb under 2016. Regarding the study in general: The study deep-sequenced TCR alpha and beta repertoires from monozygotic twins, unrelated adults of various ages and cord blood to test whether fetal clonotypes persist. To rule out contamination, replicate twin experiments were performed at different times with different library preparation protocols.

V was cut back by 2 bases and J by 2 bases, leaving a gap of 11 bases between them. There are 15 amino acids in the CDR3, from cysteine to phenylalanine inclusive. Solely the CDR3 DNA is kept, with 45 bases framed from the first base. The germline V gene sets CDR1 to MDHEN and CDR2 to SYDVKM. The paper as a whole reports these results and caveats: In beta out-of-frame sequences, excess twin sharing was weaker, because having fewer shared sequences lowered the signal-to-noise ratio. Recombination models systematically underestimated out-of-frame TCR alpha sharing in monozygotic twins but agreed with sharing between unrelated individuals. Because the same donors could not be followed over many years, the conclusions relied on cross-sectional statistical analysis. Out-of-frame TCR alpha sequences shared between twins showed an excess of low generation-probability sequences compared with coincidental sharing between unrelated individuals. Fewer insertions were carried by abundant cord blood beta clonotypes; a weaker similar trend was observed in young adult naive repertoires, while no such trend was observed in memory repertoires. Zero-insertion analyses could be partly confounded by invariant T cells such as MAIT and iNKT, although diverse VJ usage argued against such confounding for most clonotypes.

Library creation used 5' RACE. Instrument used: Illumina HiSeq 2000. A universal primer binding site was introduced by template switching, and a unique molecular identifier was present in the final cDNA, enabling accurate counting of TCR cDNA molecules. First-strand cDNA for TCR alpha and beta chains was synthesized from specific primers in the conserved constant-segment region. To control for contamination, every cDNA library was double barcoded, receiving both a SMART-Mk sample barcode and Illumina barcodes. TruSeq adapter sequences, together with Illumina sample barcodes, were added in two successive PCR steps. Sequencing of the TCR alpha and beta cDNA libraries was done on the Illumina HiSeq platform using custom primers. The original pipeline was this. Unique molecular identifiers were extracted from raw reads with MiGEC, and CDR3 positions were determined with MiXCR. For each individual, recombination models were inferred using an EM algorithm with the repgenHMM and IGoR tools. Shared clonotypes were analyzed with the tcR package in R, and sharing was normalized by the product of cloneset sizes. Out-of-frame nonproductive sequences were analyzed to study raw recombination free of thymic and clonal selection effects. Through fastp at Q25 and MiXCR, TCRdb rebuilt clones from the public reads, retaining in-frame beta chains. Merged by CDR3 protein, the rows form single entries marked with the most common genes and DNA. These V and J calls derive from TCRdb rather than the authors' analysis. The sample yields roughly 200,000 distinct CDR3 sequences; around 6.8% were counted once. About 2% of the sample lies in the top ten.

All donors were healthy Caucasians. Three pairs of female monozygotic twins, all aged 18 to 29 years, were included in the twin cohort. Using Miltenyi CD45RO+ enrichment and human naive T-cell isolation kits, memory (CD45RO+) and naive T cells were isolated from PBMC. As concerns this clonotype: Its antigen is currently not known. No per-base quality is available; no much larger clone lies one base away.

A further study also used this sample, focusing on yellow fever vaccine responses in identical twins. As the second paper documents: According to the authors, the vaccine-induced T cell response in identical twins seemed to be partly convergent and partly specific to each individual. The study precisely tracked vaccine-responding T cell clones in identical twins.

Sequencing input: memory (CD45RO+) T cells sorted from blood. The cell subset or site tag for this specimen amounts to: CD45RO+ enriched T cells. Rearrangement joined TRBV28 to TRBJ2-3, with the D gene too uncertain to name. This TCR derives from a woman between 18 and 29 years old in good health. The CDR3 corresponds to CASSLSSPSTDTQYF. The DNA is TGTGCCAGCAGTTTAAGTAGCCCGTCCACAGATACGCAGTATTTT.